The 19 T cell receptor beta chains below were found in one sample sequenced in a study of cytomegalovirus exposure and HLA in healthy donors. Primers included in the PCR were 60 Vbeta and 13 Jbeta primers. Sequencing was performed with immunoSEQ multiplex PCR; in TCRdb, only in-frame clones are kept and a portion is missing. The sample contains 200,000 to 250,000 clones, around four fifths of which appear only once. Sequencing was done on a sample of PBMCs. These receptors originate from a woman between 40 and 50 years old in good health and CMV-seronegative.

With respect to this clone: A junction boundary mismatches the germline segment, possibly from a read error. The V and J genes are TRBV7-9 and TRBJ2-3, with D perhaps TRBD2 (5 bases). Germline values: CDR1 SEHNR, CDR2 FQNEAQ (reference sequence). This CDR3 has 15 residues. The CDR3 loop is CSSSLGLSRADTQYF. DNA of the CDR3: TGTTCCAGCAGCTTAGGCCTTTCGAGGGCAGATACGCAGTATTTT.

This sequence joins TRBV4-1 and TRBJ2-7; 7 nucleotides agree with TRBD1. Trimming at V came to 0 bases and at J to 3 bases, leaving 2 bases not matched to a gene. CDR1 is MGHRA, CDR2 YSYEKL, per germline. This CDR3 has 14 amino acids. CDR3 protein: CASSQDRQGYEQYF. The CDR3, as DNA: TGCGCCAGCAGCCAAGATCGACAGGGCTACGAGCAGTACTTC.

The CDR3 loop reads CASSEGLLRGYTF. CDR3 coding DNA: TGTGCCAGCAGTGAGGGTCTCCTGAGGGGCTACACCTTC. The chain couples TRBV6-1 to TRBJ1-2; D gene uncertain. The germline CDR1 and CDR2 sequences are MNHNS and SASEGT. The CDR3 spans 13 residues. Trimming cost V 3 bases and J 8 bases, with 13 bases left between them.

The chain combines TRBV7-8 with TRBJ2-5; D is ambiguous. The V gene lost 5 bases and the J gene lost 4 bases, with 5 bases spanning the gap. Germline CDR1 is SGHVS and CDR2 is FQNEAQ. The CDR3 covers 11 residues. CDR3 in DNA: TGTGCCAGCAGCCCCTTAGAGACCCAGTACTTC. The encoded protein is CASSPLETQYF.

This chain connects TRBV27 to TRBJ1-5; 9 bases match TRBD1. CDR1 MNHEY and CDR2 SMNVEV come from the germline V gene (reference sequence). This CDR3 is 16 amino acids long. V dropped 5 bases and J dropped 6; count of bases not matched to a gene: 11. CDR3 region: CASSTTRTGAGQPQHF. The CDR3 nucleotides read TGTGCCAGCAGTACTACCCGGACAGGGGCTGGTCAGCCCCAGCATTTT.

This clone has only one observation. The rearrangement links TRBV5-1 to TRBJ2-3, with 12 bases identical to TRBD2. Germline V lookup: CDR1 SGHRS, CDR2 YFSETQ. CDR3 length equals 16 residues. V gave up 1 base and J gave up 11 bases; unmatched junction bases: 11. The DNA of the CDR3 is TGCGCCAGCAGCTTGTTGTCACAGAAACTAGCGGGAGGGCAGTATTTT. It encodes CASSLLSQKLAGGQYF.

This clone showed up just a few times. The V call is TRBV30, the J call TRBJ1-4; no clear D. V was clipped by 0 bases and J by 8 bases, with 10 bases between them. This CDR3 has 13 amino acids. CDR1 is GTSNPN and CDR2 is SVGIG in the germline V gene (reference sequence). The CDR3 region has the DNA TGTGCCTGGAGTGTACTAGCGGGCGAAAAACTGTTTTTT. This codes for CAWSVLAGEKLFF. The full variable domain, its missing parts supplied by reference TRBV30 and TRBJ1-4, is SQTIHQWPATLVQPVGSPLSLECTVEGTSNPNLYWYRQAAGRGLQLLFYSVGIGQISSEVPQNLSASRPQDRQFILSSKKLLLSDSGFYLCAWSVLAGEKLFFGSGTQLSVL.

J is TRBJ2-7 and V is TRBV7-2; no definite D call. The germline CDR1 and CDR2 sequences are SGHTA and FQGNSA. CDR3 length equals 12 residues. With 5 bases removed from V and 3 bases from J, the gap between germline ends came to 8 bases. In DNA form, the CDR3 reads TGTGCCAGCAGCGCCGACTTCTACGAGCAGTACTTC. Its translation is CASSADFYEQYF.

This clone appeared once. The DNA for the CDR3 is TGTGCCAGCAGCTCGGGACTAGCGGGAGACGAGCAGTACTTC. This sequence encodes CASSSGLAGDEQYF. The rearrangement uses TRBV13 and TRBJ2-7; 14 bases fit TRBD2. The CDR3 consists of 14 residues. Germline V gene lookup returns CDR1 PRHDT and CDR2 FYEKMQ (reference sequence). Trimming took 4 bases from V and 5 from J; bases not matched to a gene: 1.

The V gene is TRBV25-1, the J gene TRBJ2-2, with 7 positions matching TRBD2. Germline CDR1 and CDR2: MGHDK and SYGVNS. Trimming removed 4 bases from V and 4 bases from J; junction bases left unmatched: 6. The CDR3 has 15 amino acids. This CDR3 is CASSGERDPTGELFF. CDR3 coding DNA: TGTGCCAGCAGTGGGGAGCGGGATCCCACCGGGGAGCTGTTTTTT.

This clone was found once. For the CDR3, the DNA is TGTGCCAGCAGCTTACCAGGGGGCCACTATGGCTACACCTTC. The encoded protein is CASSLPGGHYGYTF. The chain employs TRBV5-4 and TRBJ1-2, with TRBD1 identical over 8 bases. The germline CDR1 and CDR2 sequences are SGHNT and YYREEE (reference sequence). The junction had 3 bases not matched to a gene; V was cut back by 2 bases and J by 3 bases. The CDR3 has 14 residues.

In this sample, this clone turned up a few times. Germline and junction disagree at one end, which may indicate a read error. This chain connects TRBV25-1 to TRBJ2-7; TRBD1 aligns across 8 bases. The CDR3 sequence is 12 residues long. Germline loops: CDR1 MGHDK, CDR2 SYGVNS. CDR3: CASSELAGGHHF. In DNA form, the CDR3 reads TGTGCCAGCAGTGAATTGGCAGGGGGCCATCACTTC.

The V call is TRBV4-2, the J call TRBJ2-1, with 8 nucleotides matching TRBD2. J lost 7 bases, V lost 0 bases, and 8 bases had no gene match. CDR3 size: 16 residues. Germline V gene sequence: CDR1 LGHNA, CDR2 YNFKEQ. CDR3 loop: CASSQDRAGGGNEQFF. CDR3 bases: TGTGCCAGCAGCCAAGATCGGGCGGGAGGAGGAAATGAGCAGTTCTTC.

This clone was detected only a few times. The J gene is TRBJ2-7, the V gene TRBV6-1; the D gene is possibly TRBD1 (5 bases). This CDR3 has 14 amino acids. Trimming took off 11 bases at V and 0 bases at J, with 17 bases between the two ends. Germline-derived CDR1 and CDR2 are MNHNS and SASEGT. The CDR3 sequence is CASLGAPISYEQYF. The CDR3 DNA reads as TGTGCCTCCCTTGGGGCTCCGATCTCCTACGAGCAGTACTTC.

The CDR3 here is CASGLESSGSLEQYF. The CDR3 DNA is TGTGCCAGCGGTCTAGAGTCTAGCGGGAGTTTAGAGCAGTACTTC. The rearrangement joins TRBV27 to TRBJ2-7; 10 bases fit TRBD2. Germline CDR1 reads MNHEY; CDR2 reads SMNVEV (reference sequence). The CDR3 loop spans 15 amino acids. J lost 7 bases, V lost 8 bases, and 14 bases had no gene match.

The gene calls are TRBV6-1 and TRBJ1-2, with a possible D match to TRBD1 (5 bases). Trimming took off 2 bases at V and 4 bases at J, with 17 bases between the two ends. Germline V gene sequence: CDR1 MNHNS, CDR2 SASEGT. The length of the CDR3 is 16 residues. The CDR3 is CASSEIDPRAGYGYTF. CDR3 coding DNA: TGTGCCAGCAGTGAAATTGACCCCAGGGCTGGCTATGGCTACACCTTC.

The chain is built from TRBV19 and TRBJ1-5; TRBD1 agrees at 9 bases. Germline V gene data show CDR1 as LNHDA and CDR2 as SQIVND (reference sequence). Trimming at V came to 2 bases and at J to 6 bases, leaving 5 bases not matched to a gene. There are 15 residues in the CDR3. For the CDR3, the DNA is TGTGCCAGTAGTATATCGGGACAGGGCGGTCAGCCCCAGCATTTT. Translated, it gives CASSISGQGGQPQHF.

The sample holds a few counts of this clone. The CDR3 DNA reads as TGTGCCAGCAAGTTGGGCTTTTCCAATGAGCAGTTCTTC. Protein sequence: CASKLGFSNEQFF. The V call is TRBV2, the J call TRBJ2-1; D unclear. The CDR3 is 13 residues long. Germline lookup yields CDR1 SNHLY and CDR2 FYNNEI. Trimming shortened V by 7 bases and J by 6 bases, and 13 bases separated the two germline ends.

The genes are TRBV10-2 and TRBJ2-5; 7 nucleotides line up with TRBD1. The J segment lost 0 bases and the V segment lost 0 bases, leaving 13 bases of the junction unmatched. The CDR3 totals 19 residues. The germline V gene has CDR1 WSHSY and CDR2 SAAADI. The CDR3 nucleotides are TGCGCCAGCAGTGAGTCATCGCATCTGGGGACAGAGTACCAAGAGACCCAGTACTTC. Protein: CASSESSHLGTEYQETQYF.